This entry lists 30 T cell receptor beta chains sequenced from one sample in a study of cytomegalovirus exposure and HLA in healthy donors. The PCR had 60 Vbeta and 13 Jbeta primers. The data were produced by immunoSEQ multiplex PCR, yet TCRdb's version contains in-frame clones alone and is incomplete. The profile shows about 73,000 clones, around 81% of them singletons. Sample: PBMCs. These receptors originate from a male donor in good health and CMV-seronegative.

The chain employs TRBV9 and TRBJ2-1; maybe TRBD1 (5 bases). Trimming pared 0 bases from V and 9 bases from J, leaving 10 bases between. The CDR3 runs to 13 residues. Germline CDR1 and CDR2: SGDLS and YYNGEE. The CDR3 sequence: CASSVEGVTEQFF. CDR3 nucleotides: TGTGCCAGCAGCGTAGAAGGGGTGACTGAGCAGTTCTTC.

This chain uses TRBV5-1 with TRBJ1-2; possibly TRBD1 for D (5 bases). The CDR3 totals 12 residues. V was clipped by 4 bases and J by 4 bases, with 8 bases between them. Germline V gene data show CDR1 as SGHRS and CDR2 as YFSETQ. The chain's CDR3 is CASSPDSYGYTF. In nucleotides, the CDR3 is TGCGCCAGCAGCCCAGACAGCTATGGCTACACCTTC.

The chain combines TRBV10-3 with TRBJ1-6; a possible D gene is TRBD1 (5 bases). CDR1 and CDR2 (germline): ENHRY, SYGVKD. The CDR3 loop spans 14 amino acids. V gave up 7 bases and J gave up 9 bases, with 16 bases separating them. CDR3 nucleotide sequence: TGTGCCATCACTGACGCCCTGGGGGGTTCACCCCTCCACTTT. It translates to CAITDALGGSPLHF.

A single count supports this clone. Written as DNA, the CDR3 is TGCAGCGTGGCACAGGTAGAAGCTTTCTTT. It encodes CSVAQVEAFF. The genes are TRBV29-1 and TRBJ1-1; a possible D gene is TRBD1 (5 bases). V was trimmed by 6 bases and J by 8 bases, leaving 10 bases between them. Germline V gene data show CDR1 as SQVTM and CDR2 as ANQGSEA. The CDR3 extends over 10 amino acids.

The chain couples TRBV19 to TRBJ2-1, with 7 bases matching TRBD2. The V segment lost 9 bases and the J segment 4 bases; nucleotides outside the gene matches: 12. From germline, CDR1 is LNHDA and CDR2 SQIVND (reference sequence). The CDR3 spans 15 residues. The CDR3 DNA sequence: TGTGCCAGCAACCCAGCTAGCGGTTTTTACAATGAGCAGTTCTTC. It is translated as CASNPASGFYNEQFF.

This sequence joins TRBV27 and TRBJ1-2, with 7 bases identical to TRBD1. This CDR3 comprises 14 residues. Per the germline V gene, CDR1 is MNHEY and CDR2 is SMNVEV (reference sequence). V dropped 5 bases and J dropped 2; count of bases not matched to a gene: 5. The CDR3 region has the DNA TGTGCCAGCAGTCCAAGACAGGGAAACTATGGCTACACCTTC. This encodes CASSPRQGNYGYTF.

The sample holds one count of this clone. This chain uses TRBV19 with TRBJ2-6; D ambiguous. Germline CDR1 and CDR2: LNHDA and SQIVND (reference sequence). This CDR3 contains 14 residues. The V end lost 5 bases, the J end lost 5 bases, and 10 bases lay between the germline ends. The CDR3 DNA reads as TGTGCCAGTAGTTTTGAGCCTCGGGCCAACGTCCTGACTTTC. Residues: CASSFEPRANVLTF.

The chain links TRBV27 to TRBJ1-2, with TRBD1 identical over 9 bases. Trimming cost V 6 bases and J 4 bases; bases outside gene matches: 6. CDR3 length: 14 amino acids. CDR1 and CDR2 (germline): MNHEY, SMNVEV (reference sequence). The CDR3 DNA follows: TGTGCCAGCAGCCTCGGGACAGGGAGCTATGGCTACACCTTC. The encoded protein is CASSLGTGSYGYTF.

V and J are TRBV5-6 and TRBJ2-5; D perhaps matches TRBD2 (6 bases). The CDR3 sequence is 14 residues long. V lost 2 bases and J 3 bases, leaving 11 bases between the germline ends. In germline, CDR1 is SGHDT, CDR2 YYEEEE. DNA for the CDR3: TGTGCCAGCAGCTTCGGGACTTTCAAAGAGACCCAGTACTTC. It codes for CASSFGTFKETQYF.

This rearrangement joins TRBV18 to TRBJ2-7; 8 bases align to TRBD1. Germline V gene data show CDR1 as KGHSH and CDR2 as LQKENI. CDR3 length: 14 amino acids. V dropped 3 bases and J dropped 6; count of bases not matched to a gene: 7. CDR3: CASSPGQAISEQYF. Written as DNA, the CDR3 is TGTGCCAGCTCACCGGGACAGGCGATCTCCGAGCAGTACTTC.

The chain links TRBV4-2 to TRBJ1-4, with TRBD1 as a possible D gene (5 bases). V lost 1 base and J lost 6, with 12 bases in between. This CDR3 spans 15 amino acids. Germline assignment: CDR1 LGHNA and CDR2 YNFKEQ. CDR3 DNA: TGTGCCAGCAGCCAAGGGGCGGACACTCATGAAAAACTGTTTTTT. Translated: CASSQGADTHEKLFF.

The V call is TRBV27, the J call TRBJ2-7; TRBD2 matches 13 bases. The J segment lost 1 base and the V segment lost 1 base, leaving 10 bases of the junction unmatched. Germline loops: CDR1 MNHEY, CDR2 SMNVEV (reference sequence). The CDR3 is 19 residues long. The CDR3 DNA sequence: TGTGCCAGCAGTTTATTCTTCCCACTAGCGGGGGGGCCATCCTACGAGCAGTACTTC. Protein: CASSLFFPLAGGPSYEQYF.

The gene calls are TRBV30 and TRBJ2-1; TRBD1 might be the D (5 bases). This CDR3 is built from 14 residues. Germline lookup yields CDR1 GTSNPN and CDR2 SVGIG (reference sequence). V was clipped by 0 bases and J by 3 bases, with 9 bases between them. The CDR3 DNA reads TGTGCCTGGAGTGTTATTAGGGGCTACAATGAGCAGTTCTTC. Its protein product is CAWSVIRGYNEQFF.

The V and J genes are TRBV9 and TRBJ2-7; 7 bases are a match to TRBD1. Germline V gives CDR1 SGDLS, CDR2 YYNGEE. The CDR3 totals 12 residues. Trimming removed 3 bases from V and 10 bases from J; junction bases left unmatched: 7. The CDR3 here is CASSDTWDRQYF. The CDR3 nucleotides are TGTGCCAGCAGCGATACTTGGGACAGACAGTACTTC.

V and J are TRBV4-2 and TRBJ2-3; 13 bases map to TRBD2. V lost 2 bases and J lost 0; bases outside the gene matches: 11. The germline gives CDR1 LGHNA, CDR2 YNFKEQ. This CDR3 spans 20 amino acids. Here the CDR3 reads CASSQPDGGLAGVSTDTQYF. CDR3 nucleotide sequence: TGTGCCAGCAGCCAACCCGACGGAGGACTAGCGGGGGTGAGCACAGATACGCAGTATTTT.

This chain uses TRBV4-3 with TRBJ1-2; D gene uncertain. The CDR3 consists of 15 residues. Germline V gene data show CDR1 as LGHNA and CDR2 as YSLEER. With 0 bases removed from V and 0 bases from J, the gap between germline ends came to 8 bases. The CDR3 spells CASSQEKGANYGYTF. CDR3 sequence (DNA): TGCGCCAGCAGCCAAGAGAAGGGAGCTAACTATGGCTACACCTTC.

This clone was detected once. This chain joins TRBV18 and TRBJ1-1; TRBD1 might be the D (6 bases). The CDR3 sequence is 16 residues long. Germline V CDR1 and CDR2: KGHSH, LQKENI. V was trimmed by 0 bases and J by 1 base, leaving 12 bases between them. The CDR3: CASSPPGWDTNTEAFF. CDR3 nucleotides: TGTGCCAGCTCACCACCGGGATGGGACACGAACACTGAAGCTTTCTTT.

V is TRBV18 and J is TRBJ2-5; D is unresolved. The CDR3 is 13 residues long. V lost 6 bases and J lost 1, with 9 bases in between. Germline V gene sequence: CDR1 KGHSH, CDR2 LQKENI. Written as DNA, the CDR3 is TGTGCCAGCTCGCCAACGGGCCAAGAGACCCAGTACTTC. Translating it yields CASSPTGQETQYF. The whole variable domain, remainder taken from reference TRBV18 and TRBJ2-5, is NAGVMQNPRHLVRRRGQEARLRCSPMKGHSHVYWYRQLPEEGLKFMVYLQKENIIDESGMPKERFSAEFPKEGPSILRIQQVVRGDSAAYFCASSPTGQETQYFGPGTRLLVL.

The sample holds a few counts of this clone. The gene calls are TRBV7-2 and TRBJ2-5; perhaps TRBD2 as D (5 bases). The V gene's germline CDR1 is SGHTA and CDR2 FQGNSA. The V and J ends lost 3 bases and 5 bases respectively, with 10 bases between them. CDR3 length: 13 residues. The CDR3 DNA follows: TGTGCCAGCAGCTTCTCTGGGGAGGAGACCCAGTACTTC. The encoded protein is CASSFSGEETQYF.

This sequence joins TRBV5-1 and TRBJ2-6; possibly TRBD1 for D (6 bases). CDR1 is SGHRS, CDR2 YFSETQ, per germline. The CDR3 is made up of 16 amino acids. V lost 3 bases and J 0 bases, leaving 10 bases between the germline ends. Written as DNA, the CDR3 is TGCGCCAGCAGCTCAGACAGGCCCTCTGGGGCCAACGTCCTGACTTTC. Residues: CASSSDRPSGANVLTF.

The chain carries TRBV2 and TRBJ2-3; 10 bases line up with TRBD2. CDR3 size: 15 residues. CDR1 is SNHLY and CDR2 is FYNNEI in the germline V gene. The trim removed 4 bases at V and 6 bases at J, leaving 7 bases unmatched. The CDR3: CASSVSGRPTDTQYF. For the CDR3, the DNA is TGTGCCAGCAGTGTTAGCGGGAGGCCGACGGATACGCAGTATTTT.

V is TRBV28 and J is TRBJ1-2; TRBD1 matches at 8 bases. This CDR3 is built from 17 residues. Trimming removed 5 bases from V and 8 bases from J; junction bases left unmatched: 19. The V gene's germline CDR1 is MDHEN and CDR2 SYDVKM. The CDR3 DNA sequence: TGTGCCAGCAGTCCCCACAGGGGGTTCGTCGGGGCGGCCGGCTACACCTTC. Its protein product is CASSPHRGFVGAAGYTF.

The chain is built from TRBV27 and TRBJ1-6, with 11 bases identical to TRBD1. The CDR3 loop spans 14 amino acids. V trimming: 6 bases; J trimming: 9 bases; junction bases outside the gene matches: 4. In germline, CDR1 is MNHEY, CDR2 SMNVEV (reference sequence). CDR3 bases: TGTGCCAGCAGCCCCGGGACAGGGGGTTCACCCCTCCACTTT. Its translation: CASSPGTGGSPLHF.

The chain uses TRBV7-2 and TRBJ2-2; D is ambiguous. This CDR3 comprises 14 residues. CDR1 SGHTA and CDR2 FQGNSA come from the germline V gene. Trimming stripped 7 bases from V and 1 base from J, with 10 bases between. The CDR3 nucleotides read TGTGCCAGCATCCATGCACTGAACACCGGGGAGCTGTTTTTT. It encodes CASIHALNTGELFF. The full variable domain, in which reference TRBV7-2 and TRBJ2-2 provide the parts outside the CDR3, is GAGVSQSPSNKVTEKGKDVELRCDPISGHTALYWYRQSLGQGLEFLIYFQGNSAPDKSGLPSDRFSAERTGGSVSTLTIQRTQQEDSAVYLCASIHALNTGELFFGEGSRLTVL.

This chain connects TRBV2 to TRBJ1-5; D is unresolved. V was clipped by 3 bases and J by 0 bases, with 6 bases between them. Looked up from germline, CDR1 is SNHLY and CDR2 is FYNNEI. This CDR3 contains 14 residues. The CDR3 coding sequence is TGTGCCAGCAGTGACAGTTATAGCAATCAGCCCCAGCATTTT. It is translated as CASSDSYSNQPQHF.

This chain joins TRBV5-1 and TRBJ2-7; 7 bases map to TRBD1. The CDR3 is made up of 16 amino acids. Germline CDR1 reads SGHRS; CDR2 reads YFSETQ. V lost 1 base and J lost 2; bases outside the gene matches: 9. CDR3 DNA: TGCGCCAGCAGCTTGATACCAGGGGGTCATCCCTACGAGCAGTACTTC. Translated: CASSLIPGGHPYEQYF.

The V and J genes are TRBV5-1 and TRBJ1-1; TRBD1 matches at 7 bases. CDR1 is SGHRS and CDR2 is YFSETQ in the germline V gene. V shed 3 bases and J 5 bases; nucleotides not matched to a gene: 10. This CDR3 contains 15 residues. The CDR3 spells CASSSGDRDGTEAFF. The CDR3 DNA reads TGCGCCAGCAGCTCGGGAGACAGGGATGGTACTGAAGCTTTCTTT.

The chain uses TRBV6-5 and TRBJ1-1; perhaps TRBD1 as D (6 bases). The CDR3 contains 12 residues. CDR1 is MNHEY and CDR2 is SVGAGI in the germline V gene. V was cut by 2 bases and J by 10 bases, with 11 bases left in between. CDR3 bases: TGTGCCAGCAGTTACACAGGGAAGTCAGCTTTCTTT. This codes for CASSYTGKSAFF.

The chain uses TRBV29-1 and TRBJ2-7; D gene ambiguous. Germline values: CDR1 SQVTM, CDR2 ANQGSEA. The CDR3 is 12 amino acids. The V gene lost 3 bases and the J gene lost 2 bases, with 8 bases spanning the gap. Here the CDR3 DNA reads TGCAGCGTTGAGGCAGGCCCCTACGAGCAGTACTTC. Encoded protein: CSVEAGPYEQYF.

The CDR3 spells CASSGDRGEETQYF. CDR3 nucleotides: TGTGCCAGCAGCGGCGACAGGGGGGAAGAGACCCAGTACTTC. V gene TRBV7-9 combines with J gene TRBJ2-5, with 9 bases aligning to TRBD1. V was clipped by 5 bases and J by 3 bases; unmatched bases: 4. Germline CDR1 is SEHNR and CDR2 is FQNEAQ (reference sequence). This CDR3 contains 14 residues.